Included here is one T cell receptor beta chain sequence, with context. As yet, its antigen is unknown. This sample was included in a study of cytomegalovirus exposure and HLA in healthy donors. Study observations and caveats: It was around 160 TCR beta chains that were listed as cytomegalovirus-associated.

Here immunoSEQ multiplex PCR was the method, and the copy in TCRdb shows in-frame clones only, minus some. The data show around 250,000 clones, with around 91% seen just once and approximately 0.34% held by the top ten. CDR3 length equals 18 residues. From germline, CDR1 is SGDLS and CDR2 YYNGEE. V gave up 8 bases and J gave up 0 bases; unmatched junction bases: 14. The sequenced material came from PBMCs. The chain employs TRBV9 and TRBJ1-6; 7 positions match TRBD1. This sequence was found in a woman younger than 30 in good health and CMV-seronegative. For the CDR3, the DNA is TGTGCCAGGTGGAGGGGGCCCTCGAGGAGCTCCTATAATTCACCCCTCCACTTT. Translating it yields CARWRGPSRSSYNSPLHF.